The clone carrying this T cell receptor (beta chain) showed up just once. The junction had 5 bases not matched to a gene; V was cut back by 2 bases and J by 5 bases. The germline gives CDR1 MDHEN, CDR2 SYDVKM. The CDR3 is 15 amino acids. The data derive from a study of blood T cell repertoires in COVID-19. As handled by the study authors: Amplification of reference gene primers provided the estimated nucleated cell counts. The data were produced by immunoSEQ multiplex PCR, yet TCRdb's version contains in-frame clones alone and is incomplete. V and J calls and clone size are copied from that table; D and trimming were computed from the DNA. The sample includes fewer than 350,000 clones, 88% of them seen just once. Participant-reported clinical history was the basis for cohort assignment. Up to 2 weeks before entering the study, exposed participants had met a COVID-19 case.

Sequenced sample: PBMCs or T cells enriched from blood (not recorded which). This receptor was obtained from a woman under 40 who had been exposed to COVID-19. The genes are TRBV28 and TRBJ2-1, with 8 bases lining up with TRBD1. The chain's CDR3 is CASSLRTGPDNEQFF. Here the CDR3 DNA reads TGTGCCAGCAGTTTACGGACAGGGCCCGACAATGAGCAGTTCTTC.